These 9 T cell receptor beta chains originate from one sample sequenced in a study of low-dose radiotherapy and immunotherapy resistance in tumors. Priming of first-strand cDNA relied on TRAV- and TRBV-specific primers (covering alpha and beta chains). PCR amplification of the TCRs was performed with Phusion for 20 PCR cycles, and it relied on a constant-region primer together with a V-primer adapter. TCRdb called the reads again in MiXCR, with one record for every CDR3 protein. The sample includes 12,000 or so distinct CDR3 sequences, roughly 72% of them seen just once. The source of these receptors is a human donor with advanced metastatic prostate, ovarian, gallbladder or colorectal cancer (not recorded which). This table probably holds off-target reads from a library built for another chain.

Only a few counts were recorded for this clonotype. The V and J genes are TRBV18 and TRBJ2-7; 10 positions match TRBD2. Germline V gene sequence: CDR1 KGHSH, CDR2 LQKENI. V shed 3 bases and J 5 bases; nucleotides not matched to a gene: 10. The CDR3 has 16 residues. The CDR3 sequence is CASSPNLLAGANEQYF. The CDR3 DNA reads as TGTGCCAGCTCACCTAACCTTCTAGCGGGAGCCAACGAGCAGTACTTC.

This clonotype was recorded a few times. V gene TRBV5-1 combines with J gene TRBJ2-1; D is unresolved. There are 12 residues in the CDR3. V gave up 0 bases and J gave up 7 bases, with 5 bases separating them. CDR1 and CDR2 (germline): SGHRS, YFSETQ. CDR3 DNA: TGCGCCAGCAGCTTGGAGACTAATGAGCAGTTCTTC. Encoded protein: CASSLETNEQFF.

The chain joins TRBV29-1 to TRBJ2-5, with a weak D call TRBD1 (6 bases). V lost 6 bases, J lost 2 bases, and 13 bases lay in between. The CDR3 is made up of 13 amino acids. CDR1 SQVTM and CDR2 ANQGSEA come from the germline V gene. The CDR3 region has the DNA TGCAGCGTGGCCGGGACATCACAAGAGACCCAGTACTTC. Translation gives CSVAGTSQETQYF.

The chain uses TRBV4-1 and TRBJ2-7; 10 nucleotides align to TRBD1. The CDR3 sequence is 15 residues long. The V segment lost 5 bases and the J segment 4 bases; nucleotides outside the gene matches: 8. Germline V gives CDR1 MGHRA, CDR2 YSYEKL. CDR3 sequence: CASSYSGTGEYEQYF. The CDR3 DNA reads TGCGCCAGCAGCTATTCCGGGACAGGGGAGTACGAGCAGTACTTC.

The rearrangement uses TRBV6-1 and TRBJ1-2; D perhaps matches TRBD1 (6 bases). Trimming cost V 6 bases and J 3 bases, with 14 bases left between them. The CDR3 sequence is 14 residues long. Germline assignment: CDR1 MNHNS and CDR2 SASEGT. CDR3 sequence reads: CASRPQTGYYGYTF. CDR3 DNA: TGTGCCAGCAGACCTCAGACAGGATACTATGGCTACACCTTC.

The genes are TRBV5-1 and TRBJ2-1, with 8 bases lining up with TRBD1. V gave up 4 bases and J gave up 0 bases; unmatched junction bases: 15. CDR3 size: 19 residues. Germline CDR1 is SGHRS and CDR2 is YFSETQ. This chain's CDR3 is CASSLDRGRALSSYNEQFF. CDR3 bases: TGCGCCAGCAGCCTAGACAGGGGTCGGGCTCTGAGCTCCTACAATGAGCAGTTCTTC.

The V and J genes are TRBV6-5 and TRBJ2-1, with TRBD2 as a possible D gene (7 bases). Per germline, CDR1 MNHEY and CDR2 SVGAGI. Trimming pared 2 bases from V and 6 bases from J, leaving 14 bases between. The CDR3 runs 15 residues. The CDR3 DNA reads TGTGCCAGCAGTTACGTCCAGGGGAGGGGCAATGAGCAGTTCTTC. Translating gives CASSYVQGRGNEQFF.

CDR3 protein: CASSSQGGGNIQYF. CDR3 DNA sequence: TGTGCCAGCAGCTCCCAGGGGGGGGGGAACATTCAGTACTTC. The genes are TRBV11-2 and TRBJ2-4, with D perhaps assigned TRBD1 or TRBD2 (7 bases each). The CDR3 contains 14 residues. V was clipped by 4 bases and J by 7 bases, with 14 bases between them. Germline CDR1 and CDR2: SGHAT and FQNNGV.

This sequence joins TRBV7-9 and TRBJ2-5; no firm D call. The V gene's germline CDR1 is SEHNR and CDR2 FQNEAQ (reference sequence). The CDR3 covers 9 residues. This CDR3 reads CAPEETQYF. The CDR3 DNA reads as TGTGCTCCAGAGGAGACCCAGTACTTC.